The 13 T cell receptor beta chains listed next were all sequenced from one sample in a study of blood T cell repertoires in COVID-19. Clones were sequenced by immunoSEQ multiplex PCR, and TCRdb holds only the in-frame ones, with some missing. The repertoire has 300,000 to 350,000 clones, over 75% of them found once; the top ten carry 5% to 6%. Sequencing was done on a sample of PBMCs or T cells enriched from blood (not recorded which). All receptors derive from a man aged 25 to 45 who had recovered from COVID-19.

The rearrangement uses TRBV5-1 and TRBJ1-4; D unclear. The V end lost 2 bases, the J end lost 8 bases, and 13 bases lay between the germline ends. Germline V CDR1 and CDR2: SGHRS, YFSETQ. This CDR3 is built from 14 residues. DNA for the CDR3: TGCGCCAGCAGCTTTTCTCTAGTGAGCGAAAAACTGTTTTTT. Amino acids: CASSFSLVSEKLFF.

Regarding this clone: An end of the junction does not agree with germline; a read error may underlie this. This chain uses TRBV7-9 with TRBJ1-2; D is uncertain. The CDR3 totals 13 residues. Per the germline V gene, CDR1 is SEHNR and CDR2 is FQNEAQ (reference sequence). The CDR3 sequence is CASSLEGGWPVGF. The CDR3 DNA sequence: TGTGCCAGCAGCTTAGAGGGAGGATGGCCAGTAGGCTTC.

J is TRBJ1-6 and V is TRBV4-2; no clear D gene. This CDR3 spans 15 amino acids. V was cut by 0 bases and J by 7 bases, with 10 bases left in between. The germline V gene has CDR1 LGHNA and CDR2 YNFKEQ. The CDR3 DNA reads as TGTGCCAGCAGCCAAGAGGAGGCGTCCAATTCACCCCTCCACTTT. It codes for CASSQEEASNSPLHF.

The CDR3 reads CASSPDREAEAFF. The CDR3 coding sequence is TGTGCCAGCAGTCCGGACAGGGAGGCTGAAGCTTTCTTT. The chain employs TRBV27 and TRBJ1-1; TRBD1 matches 8 bases. V shed 5 bases and J 6 bases; nucleotides not matched to a gene: 5. CDR3 length: 13 amino acids. Germline V CDR1 and CDR2: MNHEY, SMNVEV (reference sequence).

Concerning this clone: The identical CDR3 is also encoded by other nucleotide sequences in the sample. This sequence joins TRBV7-9 and TRBJ1-6; 7 positions agree with TRBD1. CDR1 and CDR2 (germline): SEHNR, FQNEAQ (reference sequence). The V and J ends lost 4 bases and 5 bases, in that order; junction bases with no gene match: 2. The CDR3 sequence is 14 residues long. The CDR3 nucleotides are TGTGCCAGCAGCTCAGGGACAGATAATTCACCCCTCCACTTT. It encodes CASSSGTDNSPLHF. Looking up the rest from reference TRBV7-9 and TRBJ1-6 gives the full variable domain: DTGVSQNPRHKITKRGQNVTFRCDPISEHNRLYWYRQTLGQGPEFLTYFQNEAQLEKSRLLSDRFSAERPKGSFSTLEIQRTEQGDSAMYLCASSSGTDNSPLHFGNGTRLTVT.

About this clone itself: Within the sample, other DNA sequences also encode this same CDR3. V gene TRBV27 combines with J gene TRBJ1-2; D might be TRBD1 (5 bases). This CDR3 has 13 residues. Germline CDR1 is MNHEY and CDR2 is SMNVEV (reference sequence). The V end lost 3 bases, the J end lost 2 bases, and 7 bases lay between the germline ends. The CDR3 coding sequence is TGTGCCAGCAGTTTCAGGGCAAACTATGGCTACACCTTC. Its protein is CASSFRANYGYTF.

This clone has a handful of counts. The CDR3 DNA reads TGTGCCAGCAGTGTCTTAAACACTGAAGCTTTCTTT. This translates into CASSVLNTEAFF. J is TRBJ1-1 and V is TRBV28; no reliable D call. CDR1 is MDHEN, CDR2 SYDVKM, per germline. This CDR3 is built from 12 residues. The ends were cut back, 5 bases at V and 2 bases at J, with 6 bases in the middle. The full variable domain, completed using reference TRBV28 and TRBJ1-1, is DVKVTQSSRYLVKRTGEKVFLECVQDMDHENMFWYRQDPGLGLRLIYFSYDVKMKEKGDIPEGYSVSREKKERFSLILESASTNQTSMYLCASSVLNTEAFFGQGTRLTVV.

The J gene is TRBJ2-7, the V gene TRBV2, with TRBD2 matching over 9 bases. After removal of 7 bases from V and 7 bases from J, the junction contained 8 bases not matched to a gene. This CDR3 spans 13 amino acids. Germline loops: CDR1 SNHLY, CDR2 FYNNEI. The CDR3 nucleotides read TGTGCCAGCAAGGCGGGGGGGCCTGGAGAGCAGTACTTC. Translating it yields CASKAGGPGEQYF.

The CDR3 is CASSFTSSYEQYF. The CDR3 bases are TGTGCCAGCAGTTTCACCAGCTCCTACGAGCAGTACTTC. The rearrangement joins TRBV28 to TRBJ2-7; no clear D. This CDR3 spans 13 amino acids. Germline V gene lookup returns CDR1 MDHEN and CDR2 SYDVKM. V lost 3 bases, J lost 0 bases, and 6 bases lay in between.

This clone was observed a single time. V gene TRBV5-8 combines with J gene TRBJ2-5; TRBD1 agrees at 8 bases. The CDR3 sequence is 16 residues long. In germline, CDR1 is SGHTS, CDR2 YDEGEE. After removal of 2 bases from V and 5 bases from J, the junction contained 11 bases not matched to a gene. The CDR3 sequence is CASSFYRTGSSETQYF. The CDR3 DNA sequence: TGTGCCAGCAGCTTCTACAGGACAGGGTCTAGTGAGACCCAGTACTTC.

The V call is TRBV23-1, the J call TRBJ1-5, with a tentative D call TRBD1 (6 bases). TRBV23-1 is classed as an ORF, of uncertain function. V was clipped by 2 bases and J by 7 bases, with 12 bases between them. CDR3 length: 14 residues. The CDR3 loop is CASSQHRVGQPQHF. CDR3 in DNA: TGCGCCAGCAGTCAACACAGGGTGGGACAGCCCCAGCATTTT.

This chain uses TRBV29-1 with TRBJ2-7, with 9 positions matching TRBD1. CDR1 is SQVTM, CDR2 ANQGSEA, per germline. V shed 2 bases, J shed 5 bases, and the junction held 10 bases outside the gene matches. This CDR3 comprises 15 residues. Here the CDR3 DNA reads TGCAGCGTTGAACTTTTGGGGACAGGGCAGGACGAGCAGTACTTC. This gives the protein CSVELLGTGQDEQYF.

In its sample, this clone was seen a few times. The genes are TRBV7-2 and TRBJ2-1; TRBD2 matches at 7 bases. The V gene end was trimmed by 2 bases and the J gene end by 4 bases; junction bases not matched to a gene: 8. The CDR3 contains 16 residues. Germline values: CDR1 SGHTA, CDR2 FQGNSA. The CDR3 here is CASSLLAASRYNEQFF. The CDR3 coding sequence is TGTGCCAGCAGCTTACTAGCGGCATCGCGTTACAATGAGCAGTTCTTC.